This TCR beta chain derives from a study of radiation and T cells in renal cell carcinoma. TCRdb's table, derived via immunoSEQ multiplex PCR, lists solely in-frame clones and lacks some. Here the sample spans about 12,000 clones, over 60% being singletons. Treatment indicated: treatment-naive control, cytoreductive nephrectomy. The CDR3 is 15 residues long. CDR1 MDHEN and CDR2 SYDVKM come from the germline V gene. V lost 7 bases and J lost 4; bases outside the gene matches: 11. This material consisted of tumor tissue, taken from a patient whose treatment was nephrectomy without radiotherapy. The receptor comes from a woman of 80 years or more with renal cell carcinoma. The V gene is TRBV28, the J gene TRBJ1-2, with TRBD1 identical over 8 bases. The chain's CDR3 is CASTSGQANIYGYTF. Here the CDR3 DNA reads TGTGCCAGCACCTCGGGACAGGCAAATATCTATGGCTACACCTTC.